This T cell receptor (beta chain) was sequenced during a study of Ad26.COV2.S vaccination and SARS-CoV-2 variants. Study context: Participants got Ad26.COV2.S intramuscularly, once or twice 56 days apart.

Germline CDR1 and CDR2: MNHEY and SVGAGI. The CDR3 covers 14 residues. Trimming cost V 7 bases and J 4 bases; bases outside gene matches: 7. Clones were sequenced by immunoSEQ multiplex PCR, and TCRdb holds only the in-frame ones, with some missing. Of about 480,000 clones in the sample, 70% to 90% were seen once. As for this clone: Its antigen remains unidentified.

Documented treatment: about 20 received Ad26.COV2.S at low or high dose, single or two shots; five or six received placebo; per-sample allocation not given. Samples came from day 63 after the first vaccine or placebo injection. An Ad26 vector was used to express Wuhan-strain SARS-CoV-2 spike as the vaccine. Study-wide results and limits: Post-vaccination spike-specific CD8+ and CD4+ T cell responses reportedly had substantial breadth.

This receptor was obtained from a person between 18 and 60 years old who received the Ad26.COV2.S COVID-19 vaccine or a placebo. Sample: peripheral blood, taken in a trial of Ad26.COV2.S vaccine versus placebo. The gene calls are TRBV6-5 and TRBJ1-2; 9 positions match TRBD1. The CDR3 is CASTHRGQGYGYTF. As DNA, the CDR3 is TGTGCCAGCACCCACCGGGGACAGGGCTATGGCTACACCTTC.